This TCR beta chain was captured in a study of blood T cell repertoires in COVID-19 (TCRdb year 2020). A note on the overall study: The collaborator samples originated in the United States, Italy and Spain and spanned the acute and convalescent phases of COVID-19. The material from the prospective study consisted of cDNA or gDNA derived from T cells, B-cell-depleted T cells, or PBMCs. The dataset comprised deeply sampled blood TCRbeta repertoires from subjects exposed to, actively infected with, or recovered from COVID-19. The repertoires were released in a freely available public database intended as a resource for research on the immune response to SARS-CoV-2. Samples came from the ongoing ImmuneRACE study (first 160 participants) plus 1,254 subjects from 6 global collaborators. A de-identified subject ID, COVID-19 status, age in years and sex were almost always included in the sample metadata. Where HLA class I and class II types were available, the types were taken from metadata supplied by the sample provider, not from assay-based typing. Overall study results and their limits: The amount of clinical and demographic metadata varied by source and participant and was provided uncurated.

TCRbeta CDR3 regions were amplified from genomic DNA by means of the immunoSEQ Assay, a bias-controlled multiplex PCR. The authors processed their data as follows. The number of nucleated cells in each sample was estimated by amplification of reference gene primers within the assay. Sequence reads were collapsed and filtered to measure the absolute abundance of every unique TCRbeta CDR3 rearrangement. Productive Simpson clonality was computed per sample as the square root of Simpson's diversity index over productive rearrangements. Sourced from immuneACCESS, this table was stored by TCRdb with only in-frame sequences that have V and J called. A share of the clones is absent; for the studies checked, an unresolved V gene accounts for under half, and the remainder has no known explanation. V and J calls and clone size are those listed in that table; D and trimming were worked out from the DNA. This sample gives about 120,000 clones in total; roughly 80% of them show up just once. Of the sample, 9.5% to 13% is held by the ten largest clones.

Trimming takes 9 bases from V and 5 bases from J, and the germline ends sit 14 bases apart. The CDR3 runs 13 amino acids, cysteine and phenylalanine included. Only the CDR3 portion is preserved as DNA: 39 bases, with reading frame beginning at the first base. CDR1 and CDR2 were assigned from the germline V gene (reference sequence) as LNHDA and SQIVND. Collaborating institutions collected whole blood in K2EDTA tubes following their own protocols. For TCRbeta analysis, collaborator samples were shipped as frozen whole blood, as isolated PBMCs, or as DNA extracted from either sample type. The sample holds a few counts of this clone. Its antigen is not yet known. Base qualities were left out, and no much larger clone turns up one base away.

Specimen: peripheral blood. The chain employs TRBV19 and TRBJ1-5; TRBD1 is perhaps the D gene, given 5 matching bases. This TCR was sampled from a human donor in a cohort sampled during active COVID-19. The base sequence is TGTGCCAGCAATGGCAGGGTCCATCAGCCCCAGCATTTT. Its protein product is CASNGRVHQPQHF.